This entry concerns a single TCR beta chain. The antigen remains undetermined. Bulk tumor genomic DNA (around 660 ng per sample) served as template. Collection of several biopsies per primary tumor, spaced far apart, took place during surgery. The cohort was untreated, with newly diagnosed non-small cell lung cancer undergoing curative surgery. This entry belongs to a study of immune heterogeneity within non-small cell lung tumors. Study results and limitations: Identical dominant CDR3 beta clonotypes were found recurring across a patient's tumor sites, along with site-unique high-frequency clones. Individual patients showed largely nonoverlapping sets of high-frequency T-cell receptor beta clonotypes.

Trimming took 0 bases from V and 0 from J, leaving 12 bases between them. Germline V lookup: CDR1 LNHNV, CDR2 YYDKDF (reference sequence). The CDR3 contains 17 residues. For the TCR beta CDR3, multiplex PCR with 32 V and 13 J primers performed the amplification. One entry per CDR3 protein, called by TCRdb with MiXCR from the multiplex PCR reads. The sample has over 10,000 distinct CDR3 sequences, around a quarter seen once. The TCR was taken from a man aged 45-60 years with non-small cell lung cancer. V is TRBV15 and J is TRBJ2-1, with D perhaps TRBD2 (6 bases). The sample comprised lung tumor tissue. DNA for the CDR3: TGTGCCACCAGCAGAGAGTGGGCGGGGACCTCCTACAATGAGCAGTTCTTC. It translates to CATSREWAGTSYNEQFF.